This paragraph reports one TCR beta chain. The length of the CDR3 is 15 residues. Looked up from germline, CDR1 is MNHEY and CDR2 is SVGAGI. V was trimmed by 5 bases and J by 2 bases, leaving 15 bases between them. Generated by immunoSEQ multiplex PCR, the TCRdb table keeps only in-frame clones and is missing some. The top ten clones hold 1.5% to 2% of a sample with 66,000 or so clones, approximately 97% of them seen once. This entry comes from a study of cytomegalovirus exposure and HLA in healthy donors. This clonotype was sampled from a woman aged 18-29 years in good health and CMV-seropositive. The chain employs TRBV6-5 and TRBJ1-2; a possible D gene is TRBD1 (5 bases). Specimen: PBMCs. DNA of the CDR3: TGTGCCAGCAGTACGCCCAGGGAAGCCAACTATGGCTACACCTTC. This codes for CASSTPREANYGYTF.